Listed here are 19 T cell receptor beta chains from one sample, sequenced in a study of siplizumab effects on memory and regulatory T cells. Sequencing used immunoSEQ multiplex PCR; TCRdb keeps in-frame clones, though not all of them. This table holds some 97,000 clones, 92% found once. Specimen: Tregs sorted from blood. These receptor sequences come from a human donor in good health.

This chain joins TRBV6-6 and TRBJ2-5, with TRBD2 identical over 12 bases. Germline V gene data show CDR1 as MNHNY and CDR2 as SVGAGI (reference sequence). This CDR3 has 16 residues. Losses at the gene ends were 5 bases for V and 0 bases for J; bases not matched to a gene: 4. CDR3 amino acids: CASSKGLAGYQETQYF. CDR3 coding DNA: TGTGCCAGCAGTAAGGGACTAGCGGGTTACCAAGAGACCCAGTACTTC.

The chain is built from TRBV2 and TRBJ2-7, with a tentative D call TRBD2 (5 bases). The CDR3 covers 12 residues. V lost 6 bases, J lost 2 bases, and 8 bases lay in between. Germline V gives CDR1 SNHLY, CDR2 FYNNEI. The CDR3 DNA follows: TGTGCCAGCAGCGCCGGGACCTACGAGCAGTACTTC. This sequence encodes CASSAGTYEQYF.

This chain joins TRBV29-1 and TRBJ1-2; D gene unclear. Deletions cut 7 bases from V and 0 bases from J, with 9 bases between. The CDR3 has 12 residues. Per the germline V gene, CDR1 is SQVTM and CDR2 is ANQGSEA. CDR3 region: CSAQVANYGYTF. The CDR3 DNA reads TGCAGCGCCCAGGTGGCTAACTATGGCTACACCTTC.

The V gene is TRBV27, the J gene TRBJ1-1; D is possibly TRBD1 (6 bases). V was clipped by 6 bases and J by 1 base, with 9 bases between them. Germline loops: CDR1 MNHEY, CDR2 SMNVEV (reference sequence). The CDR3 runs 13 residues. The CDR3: CASSRQENTEAFF. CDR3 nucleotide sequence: TGTGCCAGCAGCAGACAGGAGAACACTGAAGCTTTCTTT.

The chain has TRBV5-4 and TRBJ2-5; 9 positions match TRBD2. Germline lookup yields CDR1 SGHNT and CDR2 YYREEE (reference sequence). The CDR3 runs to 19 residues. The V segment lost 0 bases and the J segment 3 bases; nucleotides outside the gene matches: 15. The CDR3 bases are TGTGCCAGCAGCTTGGGAGGGGCAGGGTTACTAGCGGGTAAAGAGACCCAGTACTTC. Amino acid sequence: CASSLGGAGLLAGKETQYF.

The CDR3 here is CASSFWGGLSNQPQHF. CDR3 nucleotide sequence: TGTGCCAGCAGTTTTTGGGGGGGACTGAGCAATCAGCCCCAGCATTTT. This chain links TRBV27 with TRBJ1-5, with D perhaps matching TRBD1 (5 bases). The germline V gene has CDR1 MNHEY and CDR2 SMNVEV (reference sequence). V was pared by 3 bases and J by 1 base, with 13 bases between. The CDR3 runs 16 residues.

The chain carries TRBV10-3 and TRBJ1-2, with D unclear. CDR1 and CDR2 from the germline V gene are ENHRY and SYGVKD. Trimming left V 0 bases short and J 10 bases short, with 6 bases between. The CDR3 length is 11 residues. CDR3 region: CAISESRVYTF. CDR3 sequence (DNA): TGTGCCATCAGTGAGTCTAGGGTCTACACCTTC.

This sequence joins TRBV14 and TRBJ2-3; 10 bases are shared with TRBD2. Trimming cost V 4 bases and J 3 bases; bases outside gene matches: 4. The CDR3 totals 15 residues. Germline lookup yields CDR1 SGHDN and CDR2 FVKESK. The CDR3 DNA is TGTGCCAGCAGCCCACTAGCGGGACTAACAGATACGCAGTATTTT. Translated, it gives CASSPLAGLTDTQYF.

The CDR3 sequence: CASSTGQGEQNIQYF. Here the CDR3 DNA reads TGTGCCAGCAGCACTGGACAGGGTGAACAAAACATTCAGTACTTC. This rearrangement joins TRBV5-4 to TRBJ2-4; 8 bases align to TRBD1. CDR1 and CDR2 (germline): SGHNT, YYREEE (reference sequence). Trimming took 4 bases from V and 5 from J; bases not matched to a gene: 8. The CDR3 length is 15 residues.

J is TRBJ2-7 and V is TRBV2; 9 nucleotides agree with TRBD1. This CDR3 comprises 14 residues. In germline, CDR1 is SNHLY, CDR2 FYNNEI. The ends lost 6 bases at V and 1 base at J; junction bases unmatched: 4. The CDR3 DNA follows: TGTGCCAGCAGGACCGGGACAGGGTCCTACGAGCAGTACTTC. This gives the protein CASRTGTGSYEQYF. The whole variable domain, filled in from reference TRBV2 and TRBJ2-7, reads EPEVTQTPSHQVTQMGQEVILRCVPISNHLYFYWYRQILGQKVEFLVSFYNNEISEKSEIFDDQFSVERPDGSNFTLKIRSTKLEDSAMYFCASRTGTGSYEQYFGPGTRLTVT.

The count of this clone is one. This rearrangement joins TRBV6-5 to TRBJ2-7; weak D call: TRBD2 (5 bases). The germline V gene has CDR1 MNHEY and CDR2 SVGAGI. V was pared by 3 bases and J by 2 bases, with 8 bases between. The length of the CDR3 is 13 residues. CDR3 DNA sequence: TGTGCCAGCAGTTATGGAGCGGCCTACGAGCAGTACTTC. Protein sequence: CASSYGAAYEQYF.

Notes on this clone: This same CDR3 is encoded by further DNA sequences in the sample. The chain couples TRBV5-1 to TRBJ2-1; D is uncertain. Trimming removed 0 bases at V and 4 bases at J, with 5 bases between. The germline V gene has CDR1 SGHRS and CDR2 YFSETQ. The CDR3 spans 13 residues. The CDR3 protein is CASSLASYNEQFF. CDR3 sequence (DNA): TGCGCCAGCAGCTTGGCCTCTTACAATGAGCAGTTCTTC. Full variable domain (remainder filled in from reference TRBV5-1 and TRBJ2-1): KAGVTQTPRYLIKTRGQQVTLSCSPISGHRSVSWYQQTPGQGLQFLFEYFSETQRNKGNFPGRFSGRQFSNSRSEMNVSTLELGDSALYLCASSLASYNEQFFGPGTRLTVL.

CDR3 residues: CASSWTHGSGANVLTF. CDR3 DNA: TGCGCCAGCAGCTGGACACACGGCTCTGGGGCCAACGTCCTGACTTTC. The genes are TRBV5-1 and TRBJ2-6, with D possibly matching TRBD1 (5 bases). Germline values: CDR1 SGHRS, CDR2 YFSETQ. This CDR3 is 16 amino acids long. The ends were cut back, 3 bases at V and 0 bases at J, with 10 bases in the middle. Filled out from reference TRBV5-1 and TRBJ2-6, the complete variable domain reads KAGVTQTPRYLIKTRGQQVTLSCSPISGHRSVSWYQQTPGQGLQFLFEYFSETQRNKGNFPGRFSGRQFSNSRSEMNVSTLELGDSALYLCASSWTHGSGANVLTFGAGSRLTVL.

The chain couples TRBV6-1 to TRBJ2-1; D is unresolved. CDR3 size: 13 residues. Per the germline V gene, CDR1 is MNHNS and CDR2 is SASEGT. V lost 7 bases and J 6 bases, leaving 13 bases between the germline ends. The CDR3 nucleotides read TGTGCCAGCACCCACTGGTGGAGCAATGAGCAGTTCTTC. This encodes CASTHWWSNEQFF.

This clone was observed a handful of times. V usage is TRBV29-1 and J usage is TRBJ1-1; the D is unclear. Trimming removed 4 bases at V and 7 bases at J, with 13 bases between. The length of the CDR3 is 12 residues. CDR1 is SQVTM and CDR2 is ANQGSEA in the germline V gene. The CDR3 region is CSVAPDVSEAFF. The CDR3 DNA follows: TGCAGCGTTGCCCCGGACGTAAGTGAAGCTTTCTTT. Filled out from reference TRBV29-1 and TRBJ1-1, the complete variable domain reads SAVISQKPSRDICQRGTSLTIQCQVDSQVTMMFWYRQQPGQSLTLIATANQGSEATYESGFVIDKFPISRPNLTFSTLTVSNMSPEDSSIYLCSVAPDVSEAFFGQGTRLTVV.

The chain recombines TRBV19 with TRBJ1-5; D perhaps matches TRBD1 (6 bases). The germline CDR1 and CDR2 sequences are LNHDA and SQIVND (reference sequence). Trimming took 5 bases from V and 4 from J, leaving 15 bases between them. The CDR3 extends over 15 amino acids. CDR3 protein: CASSELQGDNQPQHF. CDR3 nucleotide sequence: TGTGCCAGTAGTGAATTACAGGGAGATAATCAGCCCCAGCATTTT.

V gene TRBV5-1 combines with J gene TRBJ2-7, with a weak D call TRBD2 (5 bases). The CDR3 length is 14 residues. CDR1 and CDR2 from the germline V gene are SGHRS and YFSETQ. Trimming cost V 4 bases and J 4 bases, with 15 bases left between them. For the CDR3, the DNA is TGCGCCAGCAGCATAGTCCCGGGAAGTTACGAGCAGTACTTC. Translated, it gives CASSIVPGSYEQYF.

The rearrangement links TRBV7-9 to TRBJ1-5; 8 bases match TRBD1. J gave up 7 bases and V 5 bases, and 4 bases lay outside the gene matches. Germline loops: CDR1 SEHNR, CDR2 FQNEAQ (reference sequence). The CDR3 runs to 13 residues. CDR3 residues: CASSRTGSQPQHF. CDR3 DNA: TGTGCCAGCAGCCGGACAGGGTCCCAGCCCCAGCATTTT.

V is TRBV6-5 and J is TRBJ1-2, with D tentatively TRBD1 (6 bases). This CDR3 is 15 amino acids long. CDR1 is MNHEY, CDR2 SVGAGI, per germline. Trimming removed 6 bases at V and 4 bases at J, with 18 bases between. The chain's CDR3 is CASRQMWGLVYGYTF. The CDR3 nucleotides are TGTGCCAGCAGGCAAATGTGGGGGCTTGTCTATGGCTACACCTTC.